The next 31 T cell receptor beta chains were all read from a single sample in a study of blood T cell repertoires in COVID-19. The repertoire was sequenced with immunoSEQ multiplex PCR; TCRdb's copy has only in-frame clones and lacks some. The repertoire holds roughly 200,000 clones, with around 85% as singletons. Sequencing was carried out using PBMCs or T cells enriched from blood (not recorded which). The source is a man aged 35 to 55 who had recovered from COVID-19.

This clone was seen a handful of times. The CDR3 sequence: CASREERDNSPLHF. The CDR3 DNA follows: TGTGCCAGCAGGGAGGAAAGGGATAATTCACCCCTCCACTTT. The chain couples TRBV28 to TRBJ1-6; no reliable D call. This CDR3 spans 14 amino acids. V was cut by 6 bases and J by 5 bases, with 11 bases left in between. Germline values: CDR1 MDHEN, CDR2 SYDVKM.

This chain connects TRBV5-1 to TRBJ1-1; 7 bases are shared with TRBD1. Germline-derived CDR1 and CDR2 are SGHRS and YFSETQ. CDR3 size: 13 residues. The V segment lost 3 bases and the J segment 5 bases; nucleotides outside the gene matches: 4. The DNA for the CDR3 is TGCGCCAGCAGCTCACAGGGGACTACTGAAGCTTTCTTT. Translation: CASSSQGTTEAFF.

This chain uses TRBV2 with TRBJ1-2; a possible D gene is TRBD1 (6 bases). Germline CDR1 and CDR2: SNHLY and FYNNEI. This CDR3 has 14 residues. Trimming cost V 6 bases and J 5 bases, with 16 bases left between them. CDR3: CASSEQGQGYGYTF. The DNA of the CDR3 is TGTGCCAGCAGCGAACAGGGTCAAGGGTATGGCTACACCTTC.

V gene TRBV5-1 combines with J gene TRBJ1-4; a weak D match, TRBD1 (6 bases). V dropped 4 bases and J dropped 6 bases, with 19 bases sitting between them. Germline V gives CDR1 SGHRS, CDR2 YFSETQ. The CDR3 totals 16 residues. DNA of the CDR3: TGCGCCAGCAGCCTGTCGGCTTCGGACAGTTATGAAAAACTGTTTTTT. Encoded protein: CASSLSASDSYEKLFF.

The chain links TRBV6-5 to TRBJ2-2, with D hard to call. Germline V lookup: CDR1 MNHEY, CDR2 SVGAGI. The CDR3 loop spans 14 amino acids. V lost 0 bases, J lost 4 bases, and 6 bases lay in between. CDR3 coding DNA: TGTGCCAGCAGTTACTCTGACTCCACCGGGGAGCTGTTTTTT. Translating it yields CASSYSDSTGELFF.

The CDR3 nucleotides read TGTGCCAGCAGCTTCCCTAGCGGGGGGTGGGAGACCCAGTACTTC. Its protein is CASSFPSGGWETQYF. The V call is TRBV7-2, the J call TRBJ2-5, with 11 bases that match TRBD2. Germline lookup yields CDR1 SGHTA and CDR2 FQGNSA. The CDR3 consists of 15 residues. Germline trimming cut 3 bases from V and 5 bases from J; bases unmatched to any gene: 5. Filled out from reference TRBV7-2 and TRBJ2-5, the complete variable domain reads GAGVSQSPSNKVTEKGKDVELRCDPISGHTALYWYRQSLGQGLEFLIYFQGNSAPDKSGLPSDRFSAERTGGSVSTLTIQRTQQEDSAVYLCASSFPSGGWETQYFGPGTRLLVL.

The chain links TRBV6-5 to TRBJ1-1; D perhaps matches TRBD1 (5 bases). This CDR3 spans 14 amino acids. The V gene lost 1 base and the J gene lost 5 bases, with 11 bases spanning the gap. From germline, CDR1 is MNHEY and CDR2 SVGAGI. As DNA, the CDR3 is TGTGCCAGCAGTTACTTCGGGGGTTTAACTGAAGCTTTCTTT. Its protein product is CASSYFGGLTEAFF.

J is TRBJ2-7 and V is TRBV18; D might be TRBD2 (7 bases). The CDR3 is made up of 16 amino acids. In germline, CDR1 is KGHSH, CDR2 LQKENI. Trimming removed 0 bases at V and 3 bases at J, with 15 bases between. DNA of the CDR3: TGTGCCAGCTCACCACCGGGGGGGGCCACTCTCTACGAGCAGTACTTC. It codes for CASSPPGGATLYEQYF.

This clone has only a few counts. The chain carries TRBV28 and TRBJ2-3; 7 positions agree with TRBD1. Trimming took 8 bases from V and 3 from J; bases not matched to a gene: 5. CDR1 is MDHEN and CDR2 is SYDVKM in the germline V gene. The CDR3 spans 13 residues. CDR3 sequence (DNA): TGTGCCAGCTTCCCACAGGGGACAGATACGCAGTATTTT. The encoded protein is CASFPQGTDTQYF.

This clone was recorded a few times. V is TRBV19 and J is TRBJ1-3; no clear D. Between the trimmed V and J ends, which lost 5 bases and 2 bases, there was a span of 13 bases. Germline V gene data show CDR1 as LNHDA and CDR2 as SQIVND (reference sequence). The CDR3 runs to 15 residues. The CDR3 DNA reads as TGTGCCAGTAGTTCCTCGAGGATACCTGGAAACACCATATATTTT. Its translation is CASSSSRIPGNTIYF. Combining the CDR3 with reference TRBV19 and TRBJ1-3 gives the whole variable domain DGGITQSPKYLFRKEGQNVTLSCEQNLNHDAMYWYRQDPGQGLRLIYYSQIVNDFQKGDIAEGYSVSREKKESFPLTVTSAQKNPTAFYLCASSSSRIPGNTIYFGEGSWLTVV.

This chain joins TRBV9 and TRBJ1-2; D is unresolved. Germline CDR1 SGDLS, CDR2 YYNGEE. This CDR3 region has 15 residues. V was clipped by 0 bases and J by 6 bases, with 15 bases between them. The CDR3 DNA is TGTGCCAGCAGCGTAGTTTCCACCTGGTCGGATGGCTACACCTTC. This gives the protein CASSVVSTWSDGYTF.

The rearrangement links TRBV29-1 to TRBJ2-5, with 7 bases matching TRBD1. Trimming removed 7 bases from V and 5 bases from J; junction bases left unmatched: 10. Germline CDR1 and CDR2: SQVTM and ANQGSEA. This CDR3 has 13 residues. The chain's CDR3 is CSGPTGNGETQYF. In DNA form, the CDR3 reads TGCAGCGGCCCGACAGGGAATGGCGAGACCCAGTACTTC. The full variable domain, in which reference TRBV29-1 and TRBJ2-5 provide the parts outside the CDR3, is SAVISQKPSRDICQRGTSLTIQCQVDSQVTMMFWYRQQPGQSLTLIATANQGSEATYESGFVIDKFPISRPNLTFSTLTVSNMSPEDSSIYLCSGPTGNGETQYFGPGTRLLVL.

The gene calls are TRBV19 and TRBJ1-5, with 8 positions matching TRBD1. J was trimmed by 0 bases and V by 0 bases; bases with no gene match: 7. CDR1 LNHDA and CDR2 SQIVND come from the germline V gene (reference sequence). This CDR3 contains 18 residues. This chain's CDR3 is CASSIDSTGGYSNQPQHF. As DNA, the CDR3 is TGTGCCAGTAGTATAGACTCCACAGGGGGGTATAGCAATCAGCCCCAGCATTTT.

The rearrangement joins TRBV6-5 to TRBJ1-2; maybe TRBD1 (5 bases). Germline V CDR1 and CDR2: MNHEY, SVGAGI. The CDR3 runs 15 residues. Trimming pared 0 bases from V and 4 bases from J, leaving 12 bases between. The CDR3 DNA is TGTGCCAGCAGTTACTCAGGACAACCCTTCTATGGCTACACCTTC. This codes for CASSYSGQPFYGYTF.

V and J are TRBV10-3 and TRBJ2-2; the D gene is possibly TRBD2 (5 bases). This CDR3 spans 12 amino acids. Trimming took 6 bases from V and 5 from J, leaving 7 bases between them. Germline V gene lookup returns CDR1 ENHRY and CDR2 SYGVKD. The CDR3 spells CAIRGGTGELFF. The DNA for the CDR3 is TGTGCCATCAGGGGCGGGACCGGGGAGCTGTTTTTT.

The chain is built from TRBV27 and TRBJ1-1; D ambiguous. V lost 2 bases and J 3 bases, leaving 7 bases between the germline ends. This CDR3 contains 13 residues. Germline V gene sequence: CDR1 MNHEY, CDR2 SMNVEV (reference sequence). DNA of the CDR3: TGTGCCAGCAGTTTAACTGCCCACACTGAAGCTTTCTTT. This sequence encodes CASSLTAHTEAFF.

This clone was seen once. The chain employs TRBV5-4 and TRBJ1-6; D uncertain. This CDR3 contains 16 residues. Germline V gives CDR1 SGHNT, CDR2 YYREEE (reference sequence). Trimming cost V 1 base and J 8 bases, with 16 bases left between them. CDR3 nucleotide sequence: TGTGCCAGCAGCTTGTTCTCCGCCAGGATTGATTCACCCCTCCACTTT. Translation gives CASSLFSARIDSPLHF.

A single count supports this clone. The chain couples TRBV30 to TRBJ1-5, with 10 bases identical to TRBD1. Germline trimming cut 1 base from V and 4 bases from J; bases unmatched to any gene: 4. Germline-derived CDR1 and CDR2 are GTSNPN and SVGIG (reference sequence). The CDR3 is 15 residues long. CDR3 bases: TGTGCCTGGAGTGCCGGGACAGGGGTGAATCAGCCCCAGCATTTT. It codes for CAWSAGTGVNQPQHF.

This clone was detected once. The genes are TRBV4-1 and TRBJ1-2; D unresolved. This CDR3 has 14 residues. The germline CDR1 and CDR2 sequences are MGHRA and YSYEKL. V shed 1 base and J shed 3 bases, with 9 bases lying between them. The CDR3 sequence: CASSQVLGDYGYTF. The CDR3 coding sequence is TGCGCCAGCAGCCAAGTGCTGGGAGACTATGGCTACACCTTC.

This clone has a single count. The V gene is TRBV19, the J gene TRBJ2-1; TRBD2 matches 9 bases. Germline CDR1 is LNHDA and CDR2 is SQIVND (reference sequence). The CDR3 sequence is 17 residues long. Trimming cost V 2 bases and J 0 bases; bases outside gene matches: 5. Written as DNA, the CDR3 is TGTGCCAGTAGTATACACCTAGCGGGAAGCTCCTACAATGAGCAGTTCTTC. Protein product: CASSIHLAGSSYNEQFF. Together with reference TRBV19 and TRBJ2-1, the CDR3 gives the full variable domain: DGGITQSPKYLFRKEGQNVTLSCEQNLNHDAMYWYRQDPGQGLRLIYYSQIVNDFQKGDIAEGYSVSREKKESFPLTVTSAQKNPTAFYLCASSIHLAGSSYNEQFFGPGTRLTVL.

The V gene is TRBV28, the J gene TRBJ2-7, with 8 bases that match TRBD1. Per germline, CDR1 MDHEN and CDR2 SYDVKM. The V and J ends lost 4 bases and 3 bases, in that order; junction bases with no gene match: 8. This CDR3 is 15 amino acids long. Written as DNA, the CDR3 is TGTGCCAGCAGTTCAATCGACAGGGGATTCTACGAGCAGTACTTC. It specifies CASSSIDRGFYEQYF.

The chain carries TRBV9 and TRBJ1-6; a possible D gene is TRBD1 (5 bases). Germline CDR1 and CDR2: SGDLS and YYNGEE. Trimming removed 0 bases from V and 5 bases from J, with 9 bases in between. The CDR3 sequence is 15 residues long. CDR3 sequence reads: CASSVGTTDNSPLHF. The CDR3 DNA reads as TGTGCCAGCAGCGTAGGGACAACCGATAATTCACCCCTCCACTTT.

The chain employs TRBV24-1 and TRBJ1-3; TRBD1 matches at 8 bases. The germline V gene encodes CDR1 KGHDR and CDR2 SFDVKD. The junction had 11 bases not matched to a gene; V was cut back by 7 bases and J by 4 bases. The CDR3 contains 16 residues. DNA for the CDR3: TGTGCCACCAGCGCCACAGCGACAGGGGACGGAAACACCATATATTTT. Its translation is CATSATATGDGNTIYF.

The chain has TRBV5-6 and TRBJ1-2, with 8 bases fitting TRBD1. The trim removed 5 bases at V and 4 bases at J, leaving 7 bases unmatched. The CDR3 has 14 amino acids. Per the germline V gene, CDR1 is SGHDT and CDR2 is YYEEEE. The CDR3, as DNA: TGTGCCAGCAGGGAGACAGGGGAGGGCTATGGCTACACCTTC. Its protein product is CASRETGEGYGYTF.

The chain combines TRBV11-2 with TRBJ1-1; 8 bases align to TRBD1. Germline trimming cut 4 bases from V and 5 bases from J; bases unmatched to any gene: 6. The germline V gene encodes CDR1 SGHAT and CDR2 FQNNGV. The CDR3 loop spans 14 amino acids. In nucleotides, the CDR3 is TGTGCCAGCAGCTCGAGGGACAGGAGAACTGAAGCTTTCTTT. It is translated as CASSSRDRRTEAFF.

This clone was seen only a few times. This rearrangement joins TRBV5-1 to TRBJ1-3; possibly TRBD1 for D (6 bases). V dropped 3 bases and J dropped 9 bases, with 22 bases sitting between them. The length of the CDR3 is 16 residues. Germline-derived CDR1 and CDR2 are SGHRS and YFSETQ. The CDR3 bases are TGCGCCAGCAGCTGGGACACACAGGGATCCGGGGCCACCATATATTTT. It translates to CASSWDTQGSGATIYF.

The chain carries TRBV5-1 and TRBJ2-7, with D possibly TRBD1 on 6 matching bases. V was clipped by 4 bases and J by 2 bases, with 13 bases between them. Germline CDR1 is SGHRS and CDR2 is YFSETQ. The CDR3 covers 14 residues. This chain's CDR3 is CASSRTQGTYEQYF. For the CDR3, the DNA is TGCGCCAGCAGCCGCACACAGGGTACCTACGAGCAGTACTTC.

The genes are TRBV2 and TRBJ1-2, with D possibly TRBD1 on 5 matching bases. The V and J ends lost 5 bases and 1 base respectively, with 11 bases between them. The germline CDR1 and CDR2 sequences are SNHLY and FYNNEI. This CDR3 comprises 14 residues. CDR3 loop: CASSLDRFNYGYTF. In DNA, the CDR3 is TGTGCCAGCAGTTTAGACAGATTTAACTATGGCTACACCTTC.

The rearrangement joins TRBV27 to TRBJ1-5; D is undetermined. Trimming took 3 bases from V and 6 from J, leaving 6 bases between them. The CDR3 runs 12 residues. Germline lookup yields CDR1 MNHEY and CDR2 SMNVEV (reference sequence). This CDR3 reads CASSFPGQPQHF. DNA for the CDR3: TGTGCCAGCAGTTTCCCCGGTCAGCCCCAGCATTTT.

The rearrangement links TRBV19 to TRBJ2-7, with D unresolved. Germline V CDR1 and CDR2: LNHDA, SQIVND (reference sequence). The CDR3 runs 12 residues. Trimming took 3 bases from V and 5 from J, leaving 8 bases between them. Here the CDR3 reads CASSMNEDEQYF. Written as DNA, the CDR3 is TGTGCCAGTAGTATGAACGAGGACGAGCAGTACTTC.

The chain links TRBV28 to TRBJ1-2; D unclear. Deletions cut 3 bases from V and 4 bases from J, with 12 bases between. Per germline, CDR1 MDHEN and CDR2 SYDVKM. The CDR3 has 14 amino acids. CDR3 bases: TGTGCCAGCAGTTTGCGCGGAGAATTCTATGGCTACACCTTC. Translating it yields CASSLRGEFYGYTF.